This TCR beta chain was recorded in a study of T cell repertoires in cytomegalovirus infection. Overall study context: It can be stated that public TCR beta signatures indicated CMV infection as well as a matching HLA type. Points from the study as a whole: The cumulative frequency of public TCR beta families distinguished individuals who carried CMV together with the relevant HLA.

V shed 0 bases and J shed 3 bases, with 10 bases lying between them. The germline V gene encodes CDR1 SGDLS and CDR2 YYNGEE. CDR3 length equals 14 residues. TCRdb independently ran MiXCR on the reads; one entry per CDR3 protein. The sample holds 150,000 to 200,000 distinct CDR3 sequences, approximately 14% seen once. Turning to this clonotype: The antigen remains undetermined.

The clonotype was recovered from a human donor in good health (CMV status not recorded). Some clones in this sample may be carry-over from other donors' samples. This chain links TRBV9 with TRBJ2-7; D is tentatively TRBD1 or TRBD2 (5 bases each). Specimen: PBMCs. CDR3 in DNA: TGTGCCAGCAGCGTAGCAGGGAGTGGCTACGAGCAGTACTTC. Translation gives CASSVAGSGYEQYF.